One sample yielded the 18 T cell receptor beta chains listed below, sequenced in a study of T cell changes during pregnancy in multiple sclerosis. Sequencing used immunoSEQ multiplex PCR; TCRdb keeps in-frame clones, though not all of them. The sample has about 40,000 clones; 92% are singletons. The input for sequencing was CD8+ T cells from peripheral blood mononuclear cells, taken in the first trimester of pregnancy. These receptors came from a female donor with multiple sclerosis, enrolled in a pregnancy study.

The chain is built from TRBV9 and TRBJ2-3, with D tentatively TRBD1 (5 bases). Germline V gene data show CDR1 as SGDLS and CDR2 as YYNGEE. There are 16 residues in the CDR3. V lost 2 bases and J 4 bases, leaving 17 bases between the germline ends. The DNA for the CDR3 is TGTGCCAGCAGCGTCGAACAGGTCCTTATCTCAGATACGCAGTATTTT. It is translated as CASSVEQVLISDTQYF. The variable domain in full, completed from reference TRBV9 and TRBJ2-3, reads DSGVTQTPKHLITATGQRVTLRCSPRSGDLSVYWYQQSLDQGLQFLIQYYNGEERAKGNILERFSAQQFPDLHSELNLSSLELGDSALYFCASSVEQVLISDTQYFGPGTRLTVL.

This rearrangement joins TRBV5-6 to TRBJ2-7; possible D gene TRBD1, 6 bases. Trimming stripped 1 base from V and 3 bases from J, with 11 bases between. Germline V gene data show CDR1 as SGHDT and CDR2 as YYEEEE. CDR3 length: 14 amino acids. The CDR3 region is CASSLPGTIYEQYF. The CDR3 DNA reads as TGTGCCAGCAGCTTGCCCGGGACAATCTACGAGCAGTACTTC.

The chain recombines TRBV5-5 with TRBJ1-1; tentative D call: TRBD1 (5 bases). CDR3 length: 13 residues. Trimming removed 7 bases at V and 0 bases at J, with 10 bases between. The germline V gene encodes CDR1 SGHKS and CDR2 YYEKEE (reference sequence). The CDR3 here is CASATVMNTEAFF. In DNA form, the CDR3 reads TGTGCCAGCGCGACAGTTATGAACACTGAAGCTTTCTTT.

The chain has TRBV27 and TRBJ1-2, with a possible D match to TRBD1 (6 bases). The V end lost 5 bases, the J end lost 3 bases, and 16 bases lay between the germline ends. The length of the CDR3 is 15 residues. Germline CDR1 is MNHEY and CDR2 is SMNVEV (reference sequence). The CDR3 loop is CASSLGQTEYYGYTF. Here the CDR3 DNA reads TGTGCCAGCAGTCTCGGACAGACTGAATACTATGGCTACACCTTC.

CDR3 in DNA: TGTGCCAGCAGTTTATCGGGGACAGGGGGCACCTCTAGCAATCAGCCCCAGCATTTT. This translates into CASSLSGTGGTSSNQPQHF. This chain connects TRBV27 to TRBJ1-5, with TRBD1 identical over 12 bases. The CDR3 spans 19 residues. CDR1 is MNHEY and CDR2 is SMNVEV in the germline V gene (reference sequence). V lost 0 bases to trimming and J lost 0 bases; unmatched junction nucleotides: 6.

This clone showed up just a few times. V gene TRBV5-4 combines with J gene TRBJ1-2; D perhaps matches TRBD1 (6 bases). CDR1 SGHNT and CDR2 YYREEE come from the germline V gene (reference sequence). The V end lost 0 bases, the J end lost 4 bases, and 13 bases lay between the germline ends. The CDR3 spans 15 residues. The CDR3 sequence is CASSLEPGAIYGYTF. The CDR3 nucleotides are TGTGCCAGCAGCTTGGAACCAGGGGCCATCTATGGCTACACCTTC.

The V and J genes are TRBV5-6 and TRBJ2-7; 11 nucleotides line up with TRBD2. After removal of 1 base from V and 5 bases from J, the junction contained 8 bases not matched to a gene. CDR1 is SGHDT and CDR2 is YYEEEE in the germline V gene. This CDR3 has 16 residues. The CDR3 reads CASSLLLAGGRHEQYF. Written as DNA, the CDR3 is TGTGCCAGCAGCTTGTTGTTAGCGGGGGGGCGCCACGAGCAGTACTTC.

The chain is built from TRBV7-6 and TRBJ1-2; tentatively, D is TRBD1 (5 bases). The germline V gene has CDR1 SGHVS and CDR2 FNYEAQ. V was trimmed by 5 bases and J by 8 bases, leaving 15 bases between them. The length of the CDR3 is 13 residues. The CDR3 loop is CASSPGGEGGYTF. The CDR3, as DNA: TGTGCCAGCAGCCCTGGGGGGGAAGGAGGCTACACCTTC.

The chain employs TRBV6-1 and TRBJ1-1; unclear D gene. This CDR3 spans 15 amino acids. From germline, CDR1 is MNHNS and CDR2 SASEGT. The V end was cut by 2 bases, the J end by 0 bases, with 10 bases between. CDR3 residues: CASSELADMNTEAFF. The CDR3, as DNA: TGTGCCAGCAGTGAACTCGCGGATATGAACACTGAAGCTTTCTTT.

The chain carries TRBV29-1 and TRBJ2-1, with D unclear. CDR1 and CDR2 from the germline V gene are SQVTM and ANQGSEA. The CDR3 is made up of 12 amino acids. The V end lost 6 bases, the J end lost 2 bases, and 8 bases lay between the germline ends. The chain's CDR3 is CSVPRTYNEQFF. CDR3 DNA: TGCAGCGTCCCCAGGACCTACAATGAGCAGTTCTTC.

The J gene is TRBJ1-2, the V gene TRBV9; D unclear. The CDR3 sequence is 14 residues long. Germline-derived CDR1 and CDR2 are SGDLS and YYNGEE. Deletions cut 3 bases from V and 4 bases from J, with 13 bases between. The CDR3 coding sequence is TGTGCCAGCAGCGCAAATCATCCGAGCTATGGCTACACCTTC. This sequence encodes CASSANHPSYGYTF.

The V and J genes are TRBV6-1 and TRBJ1-1, with a weak D call TRBD1 (6 bases). Trimming removed 1 base from V and 4 bases from J, with 16 bases in between. The CDR3 sequence is 16 residues long. Germline V CDR1 and CDR2: MNHNS, SASEGT. CDR3 sequence (DNA): TGTGCCAGCAGTGAAGATAGGGGGTACGCTGCCACTGAAGCTTTCTTT. Translated, it gives CASSEDRGYAATEAFF.

This chain joins TRBV19 and TRBJ1-1, with 12 bases aligning to TRBD1. The germline V gene encodes CDR1 LNHDA and CDR2 SQIVND (reference sequence). CDR3 size: 16 residues. V shed 1 base and J 4 bases; nucleotides not matched to a gene: 4. The CDR3 DNA is TGTGCCAGTAGTATAGGGGGACAGGGGGCGATCACTGAAGCTTTCTTT. Residues: CASSIGGQGAITEAFF.

The chain joins TRBV13 to TRBJ2-7; TRBD2 matches at 7 bases. This CDR3 is built from 14 residues. V was pared by 11 bases and J by 2 bases, with 12 bases of the junction left unmatched. Germline loops: CDR1 PRHDT, CDR2 FYEKMQ (reference sequence). The CDR3 sequence: CASSSGGLTYEQYF. The CDR3 DNA is TGTGCCTCCTCCTCGGGGGGATTGACCTACGAGCAGTACTTC.

The chain uses TRBV4-1 and TRBJ2-7; TRBD2 might be the D (7 bases). This CDR3 is 16 amino acids long. Trimming pared 0 bases from V and 3 bases from J, leaving 15 bases between. Germline V lookup: CDR1 MGHRA, CDR2 YSYEKL. In nucleotides, the CDR3 is TGCGCCAGCAGCCAAGATGCCGGGGGGCTCCTCTACGAGCAGTACTTC. Its protein product is CASSQDAGGLLYEQYF.

The chain links TRBV7-9 to TRBJ2-7, with TRBD1 as a possible D gene (5 bases). The germline V gene encodes CDR1 SEHNR and CDR2 FQNEAQ (reference sequence). This CDR3 contains 13 residues. The V and J ends lost 5 bases and 2 bases respectively, with 10 bases between them. Written as DNA, the CDR3 is TGTGCCAGCAGCCTCGACAGTACCTACGAGCAGTACTTC. Translation: CASSLDSTYEQYF.

This clone came up once. This chain connects TRBV19 to TRBJ1-1; no definite D call. Trimming took 6 bases from V and 1 from J, leaving 9 bases between them. Per germline, CDR1 LNHDA and CDR2 SQIVND (reference sequence). CDR3 length: 13 amino acids. The CDR3 loop reads CASRLSWNTEAFF. The CDR3 region has the DNA TGTGCCAGTAGACTAAGTTGGAACACTGAAGCTTTCTTT. The full variable domain, rest sourced from reference TRBV19 and TRBJ1-1, is DGGITQSPKYLFRKEGQNVTLSCEQNLNHDAMYWYRQDPGQGLRLIYYSQIVNDFQKGDIAEGYSVSREKKESFPLTVTSAQKNPTAFYLCASRLSWNTEAFFGQGTRLTVV.

The V call is TRBV11-2, the J call TRBJ2-7; 10 positions match TRBD2. The length of the CDR3 is 14 residues. Looked up from germline, CDR1 is SGHAT and CDR2 is FQNNGV. The V gene end was trimmed by 7 bases and the J gene end by 5 bases; junction bases not matched to a gene: 8. The CDR3 is CASKVAGGGHEQYF. CDR3 sequence (DNA): TGTGCCAGCAAGGTAGCGGGGGGAGGGCACGAGCAGTACTTC.